The 6 T cell receptor beta chains below come from one sample, sequenced in a study of graft-versus-host responses after intestinal transplantation. Only in-frame clones appear in the TCRdb table, and some are missing; sequencing was by immunoSEQ multiplex PCR. This table has tens of thousands of clones, roughly 90% appearing once. Their specific antigens are unknown. The specimen comprised unstimulated CD8+ T cells sorted from spleen or lymph node cells, sampled before intestinal transplant. The receptors shown here come from a human donor who received an intestinal transplant.

The genes are TRBV28 and TRBJ2-1, with D possibly matching TRBD2 (5 bases). The CDR3 totals 13 residues. From germline, CDR1 is MDHEN and CDR2 SYDVKM. Trimming pared 5 bases from V and 10 bases from J, leaving 15 bases between. This CDR3 is CASSPDRAEEQFF. Written as DNA, the CDR3 is TGTGCCAGCAGTCCTGACCGAGCGGAGGAGCAGTTCTTC.

J is TRBJ1-3 and V is TRBV6-5; possible D gene TRBD1, 5 bases. The CDR3 extends over 12 amino acids. Trimming shortened V by 6 bases and J by 2 bases, and 5 bases separated the two germline ends. Germline values: CDR1 MNHEY, CDR2 SVGAGI. CDR3 amino acids: CASRGPGNTIYF. In nucleotides, the CDR3 is TGTGCCAGCAGGGGGCCTGGAAACACCATATATTTT.

The J gene is TRBJ2-1, the V gene TRBV7-8, with D unresolved. V lost 1 base and J lost 5, with 12 bases in between. The CDR3 spans 15 residues. CDR1 SGHVS and CDR2 FQNEAQ come from the germline V gene. The CDR3 is CASSLVVSRDNEQFF. The CDR3 DNA sequence: TGTGCCAGCAGCTTAGTTGTCTCCCGGGACAATGAGCAGTTCTTC.

This sequence joins TRBV4-1 and TRBJ2-7; tentatively, D is TRBD1 (6 bases). V was shortened by 1 base and J by 2 bases, with 9 bases between the two germline ends. The CDR3 sequence is 14 residues long. CDR1 and CDR2 (germline): MGHRA, YSYEKL. CDR3 DNA: TGCGCCAGCAGCCAAGCCAGGGGCCCCTACGAGCAGTACTTC. Translating gives CASSQARGPYEQYF.

The chain joins TRBV7-8 to TRBJ2-1, with TRBD1 matching 8 bases. The CDR3 has 16 amino acids. Germline CDR1 SGHVS, CDR2 FQNEAQ. Trimming cost V 2 bases and J 4 bases; bases outside gene matches: 7. CDR3 residues: CASSLSSTGVYNEQFF. The CDR3, as DNA: TGTGCCAGCAGCTTAAGTTCGACAGGGGTATACAATGAGCAGTTCTTC.

This clone was observed a single time. The chain combines TRBV5-1 with TRBJ2-7, with 8 nucleotides matching TRBD1. CDR3 length: 15 amino acids. J was trimmed by 2 bases and V by 4 bases; bases with no gene match: 8. Per the germline V gene, CDR1 is SGHRS and CDR2 is YFSETQ. The CDR3 here is CASSRTPGQAYEQYF. CDR3 coding DNA: TGCGCCAGCAGCCGGACTCCGGGACAGGCCTACGAGCAGTACTTC.